This TCR beta chain derives from a study of CD4+ T cells in melanoma. A note on this clone: The antigen is unknown.

Study-wide results and caveats: A reported correlation linked neoantigen-specific CD4+ T cells to CD8+, macrophage and B cell function. Neoantigen-specific CD4+ T cells in melanoma reportedly had diverse differentiation states.

Data came from immunoSEQ multiplex PCR; TCRdb stores just in-frame clones and leaves some out. The sample consists of about 110,000 clones, approximately 90% of them appearing once. The CDR3 is 16 amino acids. Trimming removed 5 bases from V and 7 bases from J, with 18 bases in between. Germline loops: CDR1 SEHNR, CDR2 FQNEAQ (reference sequence). This TCR was sampled from a human donor with melanoma. The specimen was peripheral blood. The chain couples TRBV7-9 to TRBJ1-6; tentative D call: TRBD1 (5 bases). The CDR3 is CASSRTGTSFNSPLHF. The CDR3 DNA reads TGTGCCAGCAGCCGCACCGGGACCTCATTCAATTCACCCCTCCACTTT.